Following are 21 T cell receptor beta chains from one sample sequenced in a study of CD8 T cells in ankylosing spondylitis. TCRdb fed the 5' RACE reads into MiXCR, producing one record per CDR3 protein. The table shows 230,000 or so distinct CDR3 sequences, with about 24% occurring only once. The sequenced sample consisted of blood, either unsorted or a sorted T cell fraction (not recorded which). These receptors were collected from a male donor with ankylosing spondylitis or in good health (not recorded which).

This clonotype was observed at least ten times. The rearrangement links TRBV20-1 to TRBJ1-5; D uncertain. V was trimmed by 6 bases and J by 7 bases, leaving 13 bases between them. The CDR3 consists of 12 residues. The germline gives CDR1 DFQATT, CDR2 SNEGSKA (reference sequence). CDR3 protein: CSAPVGKQPQHF. The CDR3 nucleotides read TGCAGTGCCCCGGTGGGGAAGCAGCCCCAGCATTTT.

In its sample, this clonotype was seen many times. The chain carries TRBV27 and TRBJ1-2; 9 bases are shared with TRBD1. Germline V lookup: CDR1 MNHEY, CDR2 SMNVEV (reference sequence). The V gene end was trimmed by 6 bases and the J gene end by 9 bases; junction bases not matched to a gene: 8. This CDR3 contains 13 residues. The CDR3 region has the DNA TGTGCCAGCAGAGGGGGGACAGGGTTCCGCTACACCTTC. Its translation: CASRGGTGFRYTF.

There are a few counts of this clonotype. The chain has TRBV20-1 and TRBJ2-3; D uncertain. Germline loops: CDR1 DFQATT, CDR2 SNEGSKA (reference sequence). This CDR3 spans 14 amino acids. Trimming cost V 5 bases and J 2 bases, with 14 bases left between them. CDR3 bases: TGCAGTGCTTTTGACCCAACCCACACAGATACGCAGTATTTT. Protein: CSAFDPTHTDTQYF.

This clonotype was detected ten times or more. This rearrangement joins TRBV20-1 to TRBJ1-2, with a tentative D call TRBD1 (5 bases). The germline gives CDR1 DFQATT, CDR2 SNEGSKA (reference sequence). V was shortened by 0 bases and J by 4 bases, with 12 bases between the two germline ends. The CDR3 extends over 14 amino acids. CDR3 nucleotides: TGCAGTGCTAGAGAGCCCAGGGTTCCCTATGGCTACACCTTC. Translation gives CSAREPRVPYGYTF.

This clonotype has ten or more counts. The gene calls are TRBV4-1 and TRBJ2-2, with 7 bases lining up with TRBD1. From germline, CDR1 is MGHRA and CDR2 YSYEKL. This CDR3 contains 14 residues. The junction had 7 bases not matched to a gene; V was cut back by 5 bases and J by 7 bases. DNA for the CDR3: TGCGCCAGCAGCTTGAAACAGGGGAACGGGGAGCTGTTTTTT. Protein: CASSLKQGNGELFF.

The V call is TRBV6-1, the J call TRBJ2-7, with D perhaps TRBD1 (5 bases). Trimming pared 7 bases from V and 5 bases from J, leaving 15 bases between. CDR3 length: 13 amino acids. Germline CDR1 is MNHNS and CDR2 is SASEGT. The CDR3 DNA is TGTGCCAGCATCCCAAGGAGACAGCACGAGCAGTACTTC. This codes for CASIPRRQHEQYF.

This clonotype has at least ten counts. The CDR3 DNA reads TGTGCCAGCAGTTTCTTTACAGGGCTAAACGAGCAGTACTTC. It is translated as CASSFFTGLNEQYF. This chain links TRBV12-3 or TRBV12-4 with TRBJ2-7; tentative D call: TRBD1 (6 bases). Between the trimmed V and J ends, which lost 3 bases and 5 bases, there was a span of 14 bases. This CDR3 spans 14 amino acids.

In its sample, this clonotype was seen many times. The V gene is TRBV20-1, the J gene TRBJ1-5; no definite D call. The V end was cut by 6 bases, the J end by 2 bases, with 11 bases between. Germline lookup yields CDR1 DFQATT and CDR2 SNEGSKA (reference sequence). The CDR3 spans 13 residues. This chain's CDR3 is CSAEGPRNQPQHF. CDR3 in DNA: TGCAGTGCGGAAGGGCCTCGCAATCAGCCCCAGCATTTT.

This clonotype showed up many times. The chain employs TRBV12-3 or TRBV12-4 and TRBJ1-4; 7 nucleotides match TRBD1. The junction had 8 bases not matched to a gene; V was cut back by 6 bases and J by 7 bases. The CDR3 has 14 amino acids. CDR3 amino acids: CASSPTGPGEKLFF. The CDR3 DNA follows: TGTGCCAGCAGCCCGACAGGGCCGGGTGAAAAACTGTTTTTT.

This clonotype was counted at least ten times. The chain combines TRBV18 with TRBJ2-7, with 7 bases fitting TRBD1. This CDR3 has 15 amino acids. Trimming at V came to 3 bases and at J to 0 bases, leaving 5 bases not matched to a gene. CDR1 is KGHSH, CDR2 LQKENI, per germline. The CDR3 loop reads CASSPSQGVSYEQYF. The CDR3 DNA reads TGTGCCAGCTCACCGTCCCAGGGGGTCTCCTACGAGCAGTACTTC. The complete variable domain, with remaining parts taken from reference TRBV18 and TRBJ2-7, reads NAGVMQNPRHLVRRRGQEARLRCSPMKGHSHVYWYRQLPEEGLKFMVYLQKENIIDESGMPKERFSAEFPKEGPSILRIQQVVRGDSAAYFCASSPSQGVSYEQYFGPGTRLTVT.

V usage is TRBV9 and J usage is TRBJ2-3; D may be TRBD1 or TRBD2 (6 bases each). Trimming removed 4 bases at V and 0 bases at J, with 15 bases between. The length of the CDR3 is 16 residues. Per germline, CDR1 SGDLS and CDR2 YYNGEE. Here the CDR3 reads CASSIASGASTDTQYF. CDR3 DNA: TGTGCCAGCAGCATAGCTTCGGGGGCGAGCACAGATACGCAGTATTTT.

There are many counts of this clonotype. The chain links TRBV20-1 to TRBJ2-1; D remains unclear. This CDR3 region has 14 residues. Trimming took 5 bases from V and 0 from J, leaving 11 bases between them. Germline V gene sequence: CDR1 DFQATT, CDR2 SNEGSKA (reference sequence). Here the CDR3 DNA reads TGCAGTGCTTTGGGGTCAAGCTCCTACAATGAGCAGTTCTTC. Translated, it gives CSALGSSSYNEQFF.

This clonotype appeared many times. The chain is built from TRBV20-1 and TRBJ1-2; the match to TRBD1 covers 7 bases. The V gene end was trimmed by 6 bases and the J gene end by 3 bases; junction bases not matched to a gene: 7. CDR3 length equals 13 residues. Germline CDR1 is DFQATT and CDR2 is SNEGSKA (reference sequence). The CDR3 DNA reads TGCAGTGCAAATAAGCAGGGGGACTATGGCTACACCTTC. It translates to CSANKQGDYGYTF.

This clonotype turned up a few times. The chain uses TRBV5-6 and TRBJ2-3; D call uncertain. V lost 5 bases and J 0 bases, leaving 10 bases between the germline ends. The CDR3 has 14 amino acids. Germline V gives CDR1 SGHDT, CDR2 YYEEEE. The CDR3 coding sequence is TGTGCCAGCAGGGGGTCAGGTAGCACAGATACGCAGTATTTT. Its translation is CASRGSGSTDTQYF.

The chain is built from TRBV11-2 and TRBJ2-4; D could derive from TRBD1 or TRBD2 (5 bases each). The germline V gene has CDR1 SGHAT and CDR2 FQNNGV. The CDR3 runs to 12 residues. V dropped 5 bases and J dropped 7 bases, with 9 bases sitting between them. CDR3 bases: TGTGCCAGCAGCCGCGAGGGGAACATTCAGTACTTC. Its translation is CASSREGNIQYF.

The rearrangement joins TRBV12-3 or TRBV12-4 to TRBJ2-2; D unclear. The CDR3 sequence is 13 residues long. V was cut by 7 bases and J by 0 bases, with 6 bases left in between. The CDR3 reads CASIPSNTGELFF. In DNA form, the CDR3 reads TGTGCCAGCATCCCTTCGAACACCGGGGAGCTGTTTTTT.

J is TRBJ2-1 and V is TRBV6-5; tentatively, D is TRBD1 or TRBD2 (5 bases each). The CDR3 contains 18 residues. The germline CDR1 and CDR2 sequences are MNHEY and SVGAGI. V was shortened by 3 bases and J by 14 bases, with 32 bases between the two germline ends. The CDR3 protein is CASSYRHPGRGQDQWEFF. The DNA for the CDR3 is TGTGCCAGCAGTTATCGTCACCCGGGCCGGGGCCAAGATCAATGGGAGTTCTTC.

This clonotype has a count of ten or more. The gene calls are TRBV20-1 and TRBJ1-5; 7 bases align to TRBD1. Germline V gene data show CDR1 as DFQATT and CDR2 as SNEGSKA (reference sequence). J lost 6 bases, V lost 0 bases, and 11 bases had no gene match. There are 16 residues in the CDR3. The CDR3 sequence is CSARDIGRTGGQPQHF. In DNA, the CDR3 is TGCAGTGCTAGAGATATTGGAAGGACAGGTGGTCAGCCCCAGCATTTT.

This clonotype turned up a few times. The CDR3 region is CASSPTRNYGYTF. CDR3 sequence (DNA): TGTGCCAGCTCACCCACACGGAACTATGGCTACACCTTC. The chain carries TRBV18 and TRBJ1-2; D is uncertain. V was clipped by 3 bases and J by 2 bases, with 7 bases between them. Germline V gene data show CDR1 as KGHSH and CDR2 as LQKENI. The CDR3 consists of 13 residues.

This clonotype appeared many times. The chain is built from TRBV15 and TRBJ2-2, with 8 bases aligning to TRBD1. This CDR3 region has 16 residues. Germline trimming cut 5 bases from V and 4 bases from J; bases unmatched to any gene: 9. CDR1 is LNHNV and CDR2 is YYDKDF in the germline V gene (reference sequence). The CDR3 is CATSDLDREPTGELFF. CDR3 nucleotides: TGTGCCACCAGCGATTTGGACAGGGAACCCACCGGGGAGCTGTTTTTT.

The sample holds a few counts of this clonotype. The chain joins TRBV10-1 to TRBJ2-7, with D hard to call. Germline assignment: CDR1 WNHNN and CDR2 SYGVQD (reference sequence). The ends were cut back, 3 bases at V and 4 bases at J, with 7 bases in the middle. The CDR3 is 12 amino acids. The CDR3 loop reads CASSEAGYEQYF. The CDR3 coding sequence is TGCGCCAGCAGTGAAGCAGGTTACGAGCAGTACTTC.